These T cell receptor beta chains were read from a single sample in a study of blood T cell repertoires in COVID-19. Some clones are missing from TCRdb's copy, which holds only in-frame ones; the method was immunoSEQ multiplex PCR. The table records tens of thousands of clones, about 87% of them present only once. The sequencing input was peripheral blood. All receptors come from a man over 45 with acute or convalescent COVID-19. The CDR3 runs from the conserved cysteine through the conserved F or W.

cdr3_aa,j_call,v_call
CASSLGAGVPGDEQYF,TRBJ2-7,TRBV7-8
CASSYSTRLAGATDTQYF,TRBJ2-3,TRBV6-2/TRBV6-3
CASTPFGTATEAFF,TRBJ1-1,TRBV6-2/TRBV6-3
CASSIDQSGGTYEQYF,TRBJ2-7,TRBV19
CATSDHRDRGYSPLHF,TRBJ1-6,TRBV24-1
CASRSPGTGSYEQYF,TRBJ2-7,TRBV27
CASSLGSAGHGYTF,TRBJ1-2,TRBV7-2
CASRGAGPQETQYF,TRBJ2-5,TRBV21-1
CASSQEVARQGGYTF,TRBJ1-2,TRBV14
CASSQRTGASEAFF,TRBJ1-1,TRBV5-1
CASSPPGLAFNNEQFF,TRBJ2-1,TRBV9
CASSASGYEQYF,TRBJ2-7,TRBV7-9
CASSLGPANYGYTF,TRBJ1-2,TRBV5-4
CASSPEGGSTGELFF,TRBJ2-2,TRBV5-1
CASSEALLVYGYTF,TRBJ1-2,TRBV2
CAISRDRDAEAFF,TRBJ1-1,TRBV10-3